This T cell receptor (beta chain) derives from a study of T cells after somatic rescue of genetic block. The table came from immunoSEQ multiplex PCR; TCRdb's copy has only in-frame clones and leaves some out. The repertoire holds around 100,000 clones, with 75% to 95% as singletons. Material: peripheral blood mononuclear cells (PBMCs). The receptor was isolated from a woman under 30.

DNA for the CDR3: TGTGCCAGCCATGGATTTGCGGATGAAAAACTGTTTTTT. Its translation: CASHGFADEKLFF. The V and J genes are TRBV19 and TRBJ1-4; D ambiguous. Trimming removed 9 bases from V and 6 bases from J, with 14 bases in between. CDR1 and CDR2 (germline): LNHDA, SQIVND (reference sequence). CDR3 length equals 13 residues.